The 14 T cell receptor beta chains below were found in one sample sequenced in a study of control samples from healthy donors and cancer patients. Assay used: immunoSEQ multiplex PCR; TCRdb lists only in-frame clones, some missing. The sample holds roughly 170,000 clones, roughly 93% seen once. Sequenced: blood. These receptors were obtained from a man in his late teens or twenties in good health.

The genes are TRBV25-1 and TRBJ2-3; TRBD2 aligns across 8 bases. The trim removed 2 bases at V and 6 bases at J, leaving 7 bases unmatched. Per germline, CDR1 MGHDK and CDR2 SYGVNS. The CDR3 consists of 15 residues. CDR3 loop: CASSEARGGRDTQYF. Written as DNA, the CDR3 is TGTGCCAGCAGTGAAGCCCGGGGGGGGAGGGATACGCAGTATTTT.

V is TRBV13 and J is TRBJ1-6, with a weak D call TRBD1 (5 bases). Germline-derived CDR1 and CDR2 are PRHDT and FYEKMQ (reference sequence). V was trimmed by 3 bases and J by 6 bases, leaving 9 bases between them. This CDR3 region has 14 residues. CDR3 region: CASSLGGGNSPLHF. For the CDR3, the DNA is TGTGCCAGCAGCTTGGGGGGAGGTAATTCACCCCTCCACTTT.

The chain is built from TRBV2 and TRBJ1-5; D possibly corresponds to TRBD1 (5 bases). V lost 6 bases, J lost 5 bases, and 17 bases lay in between. Germline CDR1 SNHLY, CDR2 FYNNEI. The CDR3 runs 15 residues. This chain's CDR3 is CASSPGPATYQPQHF. The CDR3 bases are TGTGCCAGCAGCCCGGGACCAGCAACTTATCAGCCCCAGCATTTT.

By share, this clone counts as medium-sized. This chain links TRBV9 with TRBJ2-7; perhaps TRBD1 as D (6 bases). V lost 4 bases and J lost 5, with 16 bases in between. Germline V CDR1 and CDR2: SGDLS, YYNGEE. This CDR3 is 14 amino acids long. The CDR3 DNA sequence: TGTGCCAGCAGCTCCGAGACAGGCGCCAACGAGCAGTACTTC. Its protein product is CASSSETGANEQYF.

The chain employs TRBV28 and TRBJ1-4; 7 bases are shared with TRBD1. CDR1 and CDR2 (germline): MDHEN, SYDVKM. V lost 5 bases to trimming and J lost 7 bases; unmatched junction nucleotides: 10. The CDR3 contains 15 residues. The CDR3 DNA is TGTGCCAGCAGTCCGACCAGGGGGGAGGTTGAAAAACTGTTTTTT. It specifies CASSPTRGEVEKLFF.

This clone occurred once. V usage is TRBV7-8 and J usage is TRBJ2-7; perhaps TRBD2 as D (6 bases). The V and J ends lost 3 bases and 3 bases respectively, with 12 bases between them. The CDR3 has 14 residues. Germline V gene data show CDR1 as SGHVS and CDR2 as FQNEAQ. CDR3 residues: CASSFGGSHYEQYF. As DNA, the CDR3 is TGTGCCAGCAGCTTCGGGGGTTCCCACTACGAGCAGTACTTC.

J is TRBJ1-2 and V is TRBV20-1; 11 positions match TRBD1. The CDR3 sequence is 14 residues long. The germline gives CDR1 DFQATT, CDR2 SNEGSKA (reference sequence). The junction had 4 bases not matched to a gene; V was cut back by 3 bases and J by 4 bases. The CDR3: CSASRTGGLYGYTF. Here the CDR3 DNA reads TGCAGTGCTAGTCGGACAGGGGGCCTCTATGGCTACACCTTC.

The rearrangement uses TRBV19 and TRBJ2-6, with D unresolved. V was shortened by 5 bases and J by 0 bases, with 20 bases between the two germline ends. This CDR3 is built from 19 residues. The germline V gene has CDR1 LNHDA and CDR2 SQIVND (reference sequence). The CDR3 DNA follows: TGTGCCAGTAGTCTCAGATCAGGCGTGCCCTTCTCTGGGGCCAACGTCCTGACTTTC. Protein sequence: CASSLRSGVPFSGANVLTF.

The chain combines TRBV5-1 with TRBJ2-5; 10 bases align to TRBD2. Germline lookup yields CDR1 SGHRS and CDR2 YFSETQ. Unmatched junction bases numbered 2, after V lost 0 bases and J lost 3 bases. This CDR3 is 15 amino acids long. CDR3 loop: CASSLEGTSEETQYF. The CDR3 DNA sequence: TGCGCCAGCAGCTTGGAGGGGACTAGCGAAGAGACCCAGTACTTC. Full variable domain (rest looked up from reference TRBV5-1 and TRBJ2-5): KAGVTQTPRYLIKTRGQQVTLSCSPISGHRSVSWYQQTPGQGLQFLFEYFSETQRNKGNFPGRFSGRQFSNSRSEMNVSTLELGDSALYLCASSLEGTSEETQYFGPGTRLLVL.

The rearrangement uses TRBV7-9 and TRBJ1-2; D unclear. V lost 7 bases and J 2 bases, leaving 5 bases between the germline ends. The CDR3 covers 11 residues. Germline CDR1 is SEHNR and CDR2 is FQNEAQ (reference sequence). CDR3 protein: CASTQNYGYTF. The CDR3 DNA follows: TGTGCCAGCACCCAGAACTATGGCTACACCTTC.

The chain employs TRBV5-1 and TRBJ1-4; 8 bases are a match to TRBD1. CDR1 and CDR2 from the germline V gene are SGHRS and YFSETQ. V was pared by 5 bases and J by 4 bases, with 1 base of the junction left unmatched. The CDR3 runs 13 residues. In nucleotides, the CDR3 is TGCGCCAGCAGGGGACAGGATAATGAAAAACTGTTTTTT. Amino acids: CASRGQDNEKLFF.

This clone was found once. The chain couples TRBV2 to TRBJ2-5; TRBD2 aligns across 8 bases. Germline CDR1 and CDR2: SNHLY and FYNNEI. The CDR3 has 12 residues. The junction had 1 base not matched to a gene; V was cut back by 9 bases and J by 1 base. CDR3 sequence: CARRGGQETQYF. Here the CDR3 DNA reads TGTGCCAGACGGGGGGGCCAAGAGACCCAGTACTTC.

This clone was found once. The V gene is TRBV12-3 or TRBV12-4, the J gene TRBJ1-1; D gene ambiguous. The CDR3 runs to 13 residues. With 6 bases removed from V and 1 base from J, the gap between germline ends came to 9 bases. The CDR3 coding sequence is TGTGCCAGCAGCCAAAATCGGAACACTGAAGCTTTCTTT. Protein: CASSQNRNTEAFF.

The V and J genes are TRBV11-2 and TRBJ2-2; perhaps D is TRBD1 or TRBD2 (5 bases each). V was clipped by 2 bases and J by 6 bases, with 10 bases between them. Germline values: CDR1 SGHAT, CDR2 FQNNGV. The CDR3 has 14 amino acids. This chain's CDR3 is CASSLMVGAGELFF. Here the CDR3 DNA reads TGTGCCAGCAGCTTAATGGTGGGGGCCGGGGAGCTGTTTTTT.